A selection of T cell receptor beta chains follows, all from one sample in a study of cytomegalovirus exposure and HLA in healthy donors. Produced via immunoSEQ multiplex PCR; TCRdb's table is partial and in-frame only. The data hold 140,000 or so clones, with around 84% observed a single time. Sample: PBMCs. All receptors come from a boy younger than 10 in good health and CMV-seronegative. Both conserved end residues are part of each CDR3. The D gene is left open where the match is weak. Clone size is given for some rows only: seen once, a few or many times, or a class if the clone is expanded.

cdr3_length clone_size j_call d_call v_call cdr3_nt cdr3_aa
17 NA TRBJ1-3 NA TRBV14 TGTGCCAGCAGCCAAGTTAACCAGGGGCAATCTGGAAACACCATATATTTT CASSQVNQGQSGNTIYF
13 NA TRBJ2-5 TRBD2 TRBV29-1 TGCAGCTACCCGGGACTAGCGGGGGAGACCCAGTACTTC CSYPGLAGETQYF
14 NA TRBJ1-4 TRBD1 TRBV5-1 TGCGCCAGCACACAGGGGGCACCTAATGAAAAACTGTTTTTT CASTQGAPNEKLFF
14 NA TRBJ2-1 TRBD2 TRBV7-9 TGTGCCAGCAGCCTGCGGGAGTCTTACGATGAGCAGTTCTTC CASSLRESYDEQFF
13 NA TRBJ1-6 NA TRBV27 TGTGCCAGCAGTTTATCGCCCCGGTCACCCCTCCACTTT CASSLSPRSPLHF
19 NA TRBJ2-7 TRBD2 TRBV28 TGTGCCAGCAGTTTATTAGGGACAGGGACTAGCGGGAGGATCCACGAGCAGTACTTC CASSLLGTGTSGRIHEQYF
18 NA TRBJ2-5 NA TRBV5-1 TGCGCCAGCAGAAGGGGGACACTCAGCGGAGTTAAGCAAGAGACCCAGTACTTC CASRRGTLSGVKQETQYF
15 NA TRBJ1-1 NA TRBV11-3 TGTGCCAGCAGTCCCGCAGGGCTCTGGAACACTGAAGCTTTCTTT CASSPAGLWNTEAFF
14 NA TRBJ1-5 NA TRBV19 TGTGCCTCCTTGAGGCAGGGCGGCAATCAGCCCCAGCATTTT CASLRQGGNQPQHF
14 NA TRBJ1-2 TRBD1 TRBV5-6 TGTGCCAGCGGAGAGGCGGACAGGGAGATTGGCTACACCTTC CASGEADREIGYTF
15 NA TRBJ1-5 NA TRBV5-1 TGCGCCAGCAGCTTGGGGAGTACTGATAATCAGCCCCAGCATTTT CASSLGSTDNQPQHF
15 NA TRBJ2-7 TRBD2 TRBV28 TGTGCCAGCAGTTTAGGTTGGGCGGGAGGGTACGAGCAGTACTTC CASSLGWAGGYEQYF
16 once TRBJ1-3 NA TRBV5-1 TGCGCCAGCAGCCAACGCGGGGGCAGCTCTGGAAACACCATATATTTT CASSQRGGSSGNTIYF
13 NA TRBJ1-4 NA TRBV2 TGTGCCAGCAACGAGGGGGGGGATGAAAAACTGTTTTTT CASNEGGDEKLFF
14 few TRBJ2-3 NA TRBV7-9 TGTGCCAGCAGCTTAGACGCGGGGACAGATACGCAGTATTTT CASSLDAGTDTQYF
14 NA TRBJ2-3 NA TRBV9 TGTGCCAGCAGCACTACCACTAGCACAGATACGCAGTATTTT CASSTTTSTDTQYF
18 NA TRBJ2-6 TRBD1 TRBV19 TGTGCCAGTAGTACGATGGGACAGGGGGCCTCTGGGGCCAACGTCCTGACTTTC CASSTMGQGASGANVLTF
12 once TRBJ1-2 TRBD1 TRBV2 TGTGCCAGCAGCGGAACAGGGGGTGGCTACACCTTC CASSGTGGGYTF
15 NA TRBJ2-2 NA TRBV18 TGTGCCAGCTCACCTAACCGAGCGGATACCGGGGAGCTGTTTTTT CASSPNRADTGELFF
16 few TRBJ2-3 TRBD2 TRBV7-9 TGTGCCAGCAGCTCATCGGCTAGCGGGAGCTCAGATACGCAGTATTTT CASSSSASGSSDTQYF
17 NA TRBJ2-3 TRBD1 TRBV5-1 TGCGCCAGCAGCTTGGAGCCGACAGGGGGGGCCCCAGATACGCAGTATTTT CASSLEPTGGAPDTQYF
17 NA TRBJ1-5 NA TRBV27 TGTGCCAGCAGTTTATCGGGGACAAGAATTAGCAATCAGCCCCAGCATTTT CASSLSGTRISNQPQHF
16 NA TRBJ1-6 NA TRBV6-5 TGTGCCAGCAGTTACTCCATATCCCTACGGGAGTCACCCCTCCACTTT CASSYSISLRESPLHF
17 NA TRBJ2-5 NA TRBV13 TGTGCCAGCAGCTTAGGCCTCGGGGAGGTTATGGGAGAGACCCAGTACTTC CASSLGLGEVMGETQYF
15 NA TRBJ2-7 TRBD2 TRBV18 TGTGCCAGCTCACTTGTACTAGCGGGAGTGTTTGTGCAGTACTTC CASSLVLAGVFVQYF
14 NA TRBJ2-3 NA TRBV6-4 TGTGCCAGCAGCACGGGGTCGGGGGATGATACGCAGTATTTT CASSTGSGDDTQYF
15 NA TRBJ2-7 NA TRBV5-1 TGCGCCAGCAGCTTACCCTCCGGGAGTTGGGGCGAGCAGTACTTC CASSLPSGSWGEQYF